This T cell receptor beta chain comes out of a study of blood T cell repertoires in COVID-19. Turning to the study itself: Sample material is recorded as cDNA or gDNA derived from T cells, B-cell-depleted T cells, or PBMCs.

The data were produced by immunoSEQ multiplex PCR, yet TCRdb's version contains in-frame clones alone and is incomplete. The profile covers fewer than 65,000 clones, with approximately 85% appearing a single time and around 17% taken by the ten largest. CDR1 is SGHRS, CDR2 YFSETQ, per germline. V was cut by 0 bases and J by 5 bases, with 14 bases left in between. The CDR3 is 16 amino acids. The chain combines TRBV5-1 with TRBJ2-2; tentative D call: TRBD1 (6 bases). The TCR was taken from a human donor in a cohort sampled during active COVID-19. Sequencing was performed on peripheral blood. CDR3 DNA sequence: TGCGCCAGCAGCTTGGGTGTTCGGACAGATACCGGGGAGCTGTTTTTT. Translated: CASSLGVRTDTGELFF.